This T cell receptor (beta chain) was profiled in a study of cytomegalovirus exposure and HLA in healthy donors (dated by TCRdb to the late 2010s). About the study as a whole: An earlier analysis of approximately 600 of the donors reported about 250 Gb of sequence data and 120 million or so unique TCR beta sequences from approximately 180 million T cells. An early release that covered around 590 HLA-typed donors contained approximately 300 gigabases of sequencing data and around 85 million unique TCR sequences. The genetic ancestry cluster associated with self-reported Caucasian donors included about 81% of the 350 to 500 genotyped donors. The study aimed to test whether cataloging public T cell receptors could reveal signatures of past pathogen exposure. Using immunosequencing, the study profiled T cell repertoires from some 670 subjects and related those repertoires to cytomegalovirus serostatus. Besides the first cohort of around 700 subjects, a separate validation cohort made up of roughly 120 different subjects was used. High-throughput TCR immunosequencing, statistical association of individual TCRs with disease status, and machine learning were combined to predict cytomegalovirus infection status. A later analysis re-analyzed previously published TCR beta repertoires from 666 donors and added high-resolution HLA genotyping to study TCR occurrence patterns. Rather than drawing on any new phenotypic data, the later analysis identified candidate immune exposures from TCR beta sequences and the way those sequences occurred across donors. An earlier analysis of approximately 630 of the donors applied high-throughput TCR beta sequencing to assess whether each TCR beta V gene segment acted as functional or pseudogenic. Donor age, sex, ethnicity and CMV serostatus were collected together with the repertoire data. A later genetic analysis used genome-wide SNP genotypes for 398 of the 666 donors, treating that subset as a discovery cohort. Every discovery cohort repertoire had been produced on one sequencing platform. Both class I and class II loci were covered by HLA typing, at four-digit resolution. The number of typed donors differed by locus: about 620-640 for A, B, C, DRB1 and DQB1; some 540 for DQA1; some 610 for DPA1; and around 470 for DPB1. Five DR-DQ haplotypes were handled as single units for association and clustering because linkage in the cohort was strong. Across 398 genotyped donors of the cohort, an average of roughly 200,000 unique TCR beta nucleotide sequences per donor were sequenced, and around 20% of those sequences were non-productive. Broad study findings and their caveats: In the study, 150 to 200 TCR beta chains were listed as associated with cytomegalovirus. In vitro tests confirmed that a few of the cytomegalovirus-associated TCR beta chains recognize cytomegalovirus antigens. Cytomegalovirus status was reported to be diagnosed by the classifier with high specificity and sensitivity in both the original and validation cohorts. According to a later analysis, parvovirus B19, influenza, CMV and Epstein-Barr virus appeared linked to several top co-occurrence clusters. Immune exposure information for the cohort was limited to CMV serostatus. Most TCR sequences were observed very rarely across donors, whereas some public TCRs were present in many individuals. A further reported finding was that TCR beta sequences accurately predicted the HLA-A and HLA-B alleles for most subjects in the first cohort. Over 15 rarely observed V segments, including chromosome 9 orphons, were excluded from the earlier analysis of approximately 500 of the donors because counts were too low. A later genetic analysis associated a missense DCLRE1C variant with V-gene and J-gene trimming of TCR beta chains, and an independent cohort replicated the association. The cohort was sequenced for TCR beta chains only, and without alpha or paired-chain data the features that could be detected were limited. In a later analysis, most CMV-associated TCR beta chains were found to appear HLA-restricted, with HLA associations seemingly driven largely by CMV exposure. A later analysis found that TCR association rates varied across HLA loci, with DRB1 alleles showing the most associated TCRs and HLA-C alleles the fewest. The presence/absence analyses assumed that sequencing depth was roughly uniform across donors, and that assumption may not be true. In a later analysis, HLA-associated TCR beta chains were found to be more clonally expanded and to have lower generation probabilities than equally common non-associated chains. Linkage disequilibrium might explain the correlated functional status among segregating V segments, but an unknown experimental factor could not be excluded. Broadly in line with IMGT annotations, most TCR beta V segments showed up in productive rearrangements about 90% or about 30% of the time in an earlier analysis of 450 to 600 of the donors. Because the 87-base-pair reads could not distinguish some IMGT-functional V segments, including TRBV6-2 and TRBV6-3, those segments were excluded. When HLA alleles, especially DR and DQ, strongly co-occurred, TCR associations were difficult to assign to individual alleles. A later genetic analysis reported fewer N-insertions in productive TCRs among donors in an Asian-associated ancestry cluster than the roughly 670-donor mean. In a later analysis, some 17,000 TCR beta sequences were associated with specific HLA alleles at a false discovery rate of 0.05. A cluster of highly shared sequence variants was judged likely to be a technical artifact of the sequencing pipeline. Because HLA typing was missing for some donors at each locus, association tests included only the typed subset. The authors suggested that the approach could potentially be generalized to other disease states and immunological phenotypes.

According to the germline V gene (reference sequence), CDR1 reads MNHEY and CDR2 reads SMNVEV. The CDR3 goes from the cysteine to the phenylalanine over 15 residues. Kept here is only the CDR3 DNA, which spans 45 bases and is read in frame from base 1. Relative to germline, V is missing 3 bases and J is missing 6 bases, with 7 bases of the junction outside any gene match. The cohort was made up of approximately 670 healthy bone marrow donors. All cohort members were sampled while nominally healthy, although unrecorded immune exposures were likely present. The donor tested CMV seronegative, placing the donor among the approximately 360 seronegative members of the cohort. A peripheral blood sample was provided by each donor, and peripheral blood mononuclear cells were used for TCR beta sequencing. Genomic DNA extraction from the blood cell samples was performed with the Qiagen DNeasy Blood Extraction Kit.

As regards this clone: This clone's antigen is unknown. No base quality values were provided; no much bigger clone lies one nucleotide off.

The method was the immunoSEQ multiplex PCR assay. For the multiplex PCR, a mixture combining 60 forward primers for TCR Vbeta segments and 13 reverse primers for TCR Jbeta segments was used. Amplification of the CDR3 region of rearranged TCR beta genes was performed with a multiplex PCR assay on genomic DNA. On the Illumina HiSeq System, the amplified TCR beta libraries were sequenced as 87-base-pair reads. The study's processing was this. A later analysis counted tens of millions of unique TCR beta chains across the approximately 700 repertoires, and roughly 11 million of these chains were shared by at least two donors. Raw reads were error-corrected and collapsed into unique sequences with a nearest-neighbor algorithm that merged closely related sequences to remove PCR and sequencing errors. To assign V, D and J gene segments, CDR3 sequences were aligned to IMGT reference sequences. For a sequence to be retained, a match of at least six nucleotides to both a V gene segment and a J gene segment was required. A rearrangement was called productive if the CDR3 had no stop codons and remained in frame with V and J, and every other rearrangement was called non-productive. Following IMGT convention, CDR3 was defined as the stretch from the second conserved V-encoded cysteine up to the conserved J-encoded phenylalanine. The earlier analysis of more than 450 of the donors excluded sequences that lacked an unambiguous match to a single V gene segment. In an earlier analysis of several hundred of the donors, V segments were called functional above 56.7% productive rearrangements and were called segregating when the between-donor standard deviation exceeded 5%. A statistical classification framework was developed to diagnose cytomegalovirus status using the catalog of TCR beta chain sequences. In a later analysis, TCR nucleotide sequences were compared against IMGT/GENE-DB human TR gene sequences so that V and J genes could be assigned. In a later analysis, CDR3 sequences and most-parsimonious VDJ recombination scenarios were assigned using the TCRdist pipeline. A later analysis defined each TCR beta chain by its CDR3 amino acid sequence plus V-gene family, and excluded reads lacking a unique V-gene family. In a later analysis, 450 to 600 highly shared, low-generation-probability nucleotide sequences were removed to address suspected cross-contamination and a sequencing artifact. In a later analysis, a clonal expansion index was calculated for each public chain from normalized within-repertoire ranks of inferred template counts. In a later analysis, generation probabilities were computed with a VDJ recombination model fitted to out-of-frame rearrangements, and the resulting probabilities were checked against IGoR. Hypergeometric tests were used in a later analysis to score TCR-TCR, TCR-HLA and TCR-CMV co-occurrence, with a repertoire-size bias correction applied to the TCR pairs. A later analysis estimated false discovery rates by permuting HLA or CMV assignments 20 times. In a later analysis, co-occurring TCRs were grouped using DBSCAN, with TCRdist sequence similarity added in when clustering inside HLA-allele-positive subsets. Repertoires with fewer than 30,000 or more than 120,000 public chains, plus five repertoires with anomalous nucleotide sharing, were excluded from co-occurrence clustering. In its TCRdb copy, this immuneACCESS table keeps in-frame sequences only and misses some clones. Where compared with another copy, unresolved V genes explain less than half of these, and the others have no known cause. V and J calls and clone size are those listed in that table; D and trimming were worked out from the DNA. The sample records roughly 100,000 clones, roughly 80% of which are singletons. The top ten constitute approximately 2.4% of the sample.

This receptor chain uses TRBV27 and TRBJ2-7, and 11 junctional nucleotides match TRBD2. Sequencing was carried out using PBMCs. The sequence came from a man aged 35 to 55 in good health and CMV-seronegative. In nucleotide form, the sequence is TGTGCCAGCAGTTTCTCGACTAGCGGGGTATCCGAGCAGTACTTC. Translated, it reads CASSFSTSGVSEQYF.